One and the same sample provided the 16 T cell receptor beta chains below, sequenced in a study of PD-L1 blockade in urothelial cancer. Time point in this sample: pretreatment peripheral blood. Clones were read by immunoSEQ multiplex PCR, and TCRdb kept only the in-frame ones, dropping some. The sample contains around 57,000 clones, around four fifths of which appear only once. The material sequenced was PBMCs, taken around atezolizumab (anti-PD-L1) treatment. Source of these receptors: a man between 65 and 85 years old with urothelial cancer.

The J gene is TRBJ2-5, the V gene TRBV4-1, with no clear D. The CDR3 contains 16 residues. Germline CDR1 and CDR2: MGHRA and YSYEKL. V was trimmed by 4 bases and J by 4 bases, leaving 19 bases between them. CDR3: CASSRLGPSDGETQYF. As DNA, the CDR3 is TGCGCCAGCAGCCGACTTGGCCCCTCTGACGGAGAGACCCAGTACTTC.

The chain couples TRBV5-4 to TRBJ2-1; perhaps TRBD1 as D (6 bases). CDR3 length: 15 amino acids. The V gene lost 4 bases and the J gene lost 2 bases, with 13 bases spanning the gap. Per germline, CDR1 SGHNT and CDR2 YYREEE (reference sequence). The CDR3 region is CASSQRTATYNEQFF. The CDR3 region has the DNA TGTGCCAGCAGCCAAAGGACAGCCACCTACAATGAGCAGTTCTTC.

The V gene is TRBV5-1, the J gene TRBJ2-1, with D maybe TRBD2 (5 bases). This CDR3 has 16 residues. V was trimmed by 3 bases and J by 8 bases, leaving 21 bases between them. Germline CDR1 is SGHRS and CDR2 is YFSETQ. CDR3 protein: CASSSGPSGVWDEQFF. The CDR3 nucleotides are TGCGCCAGCAGCTCCGGGCCCAGCGGAGTGTGGGATGAGCAGTTCTTC.

The chain is built from TRBV6-5 and TRBJ2-7; 11 nucleotides agree with TRBD2. V shed 0 bases, J shed 9 bases, and the junction held 10 bases outside the gene matches. Germline loops: CDR1 MNHEY, CDR2 SVGAGI. The CDR3 runs to 16 residues. CDR3 DNA: TGTGCCAGCAGTTACTCTATCAGGGGCGGGACTAGCGGGCAGTACTTC. This codes for CASSYSIRGGTSGQYF.

The gene calls are TRBV5-4 and TRBJ2-3, with D hard to call. V lost 1 base and J 4 bases, leaving 4 bases between the germline ends. The CDR3 has 12 amino acids. Germline CDR1 and CDR2: SGHNT and YYREEE (reference sequence). CDR3 residues: CASSLSADTQYF. The CDR3, as DNA: TGTGCCAGCAGCTTGTCCGCAGATACGCAGTATTTT.

This clone was detected a few times. This rearrangement joins TRBV4-3 to TRBJ2-7; TRBD1 matches at 7 bases. The CDR3 sequence is 14 residues long. Germline V gene lookup returns CDR1 LGHNA and CDR2 YSLEER. Losses at the gene ends were 1 base for V and 2 bases for J; bases not matched to a gene: 2. CDR3 region: CASSQGTGTYEQYF. The CDR3 bases are TGCGCCAGCAGCCAAGGGACAGGCACCTACGAGCAGTACTTC.

V usage is TRBV2 and J usage is TRBJ2-3; the match to TRBD2 covers 11 bases. The CDR3 length is 16 residues. The germline CDR1 and CDR2 sequences are SNHLY and FYNNEI. J was trimmed by 2 bases and V by 6 bases; bases with no gene match: 7. CDR3: CASRPGTSGITDTQYF. DNA for the CDR3: TGTGCCAGCAGGCCCGGGACTAGCGGAATCACAGATACGCAGTATTTT.

V usage is TRBV15 and J usage is TRBJ2-3; a possible D gene is TRBD1 (5 bases). V was cut by 1 base and J by 4 bases, with 6 bases left in between. CDR1 is LNHNV and CDR2 is YYDKDF in the germline V gene (reference sequence). This CDR3 is built from 13 residues. CDR3 nucleotides: TGTGCCACCAGCAGAGGACAGCCAGATACGCAGTATTTT. Encoded protein: CATSRGQPDTQYF.

Here the CDR3 DNA reads TGTGCCAGCAGCGCCCTCCCCGGACTAGCGGGAGGGGATACGCAGTATTTT. Its translation: CASSALPGLAGGDTQYF. The chain links TRBV7-3 to TRBJ2-3; 15 nucleotides agree with TRBD2. Per germline, CDR1 SGHTA and CDR2 FQGTGA. This CDR3 has 17 amino acids. V was pared by 5 bases and J by 6 bases, with 9 bases of the junction left unmatched.

Only a few counts were recorded for this clone. The gene calls are TRBV4-2 and TRBJ2-1; TRBD2 matches at 13 bases. Germline-derived CDR1 and CDR2 are LGHNA and YNFKEQ. The CDR3 spans 17 residues. The V and J ends lost 1 base and 6 bases, in that order; junction bases with no gene match: 6. In nucleotides, the CDR3 is TGTGCCAGCAGCCAAGGACTAGCGGGAGGACAACGCAATGAGCAGTTCTTC. Translation: CASSQGLAGGQRNEQFF.

The chain uses TRBV28 and TRBJ2-7; the D gene is possibly TRBD2 (6 bases). CDR3 size: 12 residues. Germline V gives CDR1 MDHEN, CDR2 SYDVKM. Trimming stripped 5 bases from V and 7 bases from J, with 12 bases between. CDR3 sequence: CASSTGGREQYF. The CDR3 DNA reads TGTGCCAGCAGTACCGGGGGAAGAGAGCAGTACTTC.

V is TRBV29-1 and J is TRBJ2-1; 11 nucleotides align to TRBD2. The germline CDR1 and CDR2 sequences are SQVTM and ANQGSEA. This CDR3 is built from 13 residues. Trimming at V came to 7 bases and at J to 12 bases, leaving 11 bases not matched to a gene. The CDR3 region is CSGGLAGQGRQFF. CDR3 coding DNA: TGCAGCGGTGGACTAGCGGGCCAGGGAAGGCAGTTCTTC.

This rearrangement joins TRBV5-4 to TRBJ2-3; unclear D gene. The CDR3 is made up of 13 amino acids. Germline lookup yields CDR1 SGHNT and CDR2 YYREEE (reference sequence). The germline V and J ends were trimmed by 0 bases and 6 bases, with 8 bases remaining between them. CDR3 protein: CASSLGAADTQYF. CDR3 bases: TGTGCCAGCAGCTTGGGGGCAGCCGATACGCAGTATTTT.

The chain carries TRBV5-6 and TRBJ2-7; D perhaps matches TRBD1 (6 bases). The CDR3 loop spans 13 amino acids. Germline V gene data show CDR1 as SGHDT and CDR2 as YYEEEE. V lost 2 bases to trimming and J lost 3 bases, with 9 bases between them. The CDR3 here is CASSLTDSYEQYF. Here the CDR3 DNA reads TGTGCCAGCAGCTTAACGGACAGCTACGAGCAGTACTTC.

The chain is built from TRBV28 and TRBJ1-1, with 7 nucleotides matching TRBD1. The V gene's germline CDR1 is MDHEN and CDR2 SYDVKM. With 2 bases clipped from V and 0 bases from J, the junction kept 21 bases outside the gene matches. The CDR3 extends over 21 amino acids. Here the CDR3 reads CASSLSGTATKNNAMNTEAFF. For the CDR3, the DNA is TGTGCCAGCAGTTTAAGTGGGACAGCCACAAAAAATAACGCCATGAACACTGAAGCTTTCTTT.

The chain recombines TRBV27 with TRBJ2-5, with 9 bases lining up with TRBD1. This CDR3 has 16 amino acids. Unmatched junction bases numbered 7, after V lost 4 bases and J lost 1 base. CDR1 is MNHEY, CDR2 SMNVEV, per germline (reference sequence). As DNA, the CDR3 is TGTGCCAGCAGTTGGGGGACAGGGTTGTCCCAAGAGACCCAGTACTTC. This codes for CASSWGTGLSQETQYF.